A selection of T cell receptor beta chains follows, all from one sample in a study of shared clonotypes between healthy human individuals. Assay: immunoSEQ multiplex PCR; the TCRdb copy retains only in-frame clones and omits some. Here the sample spans 2 million to 3 million clones, approximately 94% being singletons. Material for sequencing was naive CD4+ T cells sorted from blood. The receptors here all came from a man in his late teens or twenties in good health. Each CDR3 is given with its conserved first and last residue. A D gene is named only where the DNA matches it firmly. Only some rows state a clone size, as once, few, many or a class for expanded clones.

abundance	v_gene	j_gene	d_gene	CDR3nt	CDR3aa
-	TRBV7-9	TRBJ2-7	-	TGTGCCAGCAGTGTTGACAGTCGCAAGCAGTACTTC	CASSVDSRKQYF
-	TRBV4-3	TRBJ2-7	-	TGCGCCAGCAGCCAAGAAGGGAGGAACGAGCAGTACTTC	CASSQEGRNEQYF
-	TRBV19	TRBJ1-3	-	TGTGCCAGTAGTCCGCTGGACAGCTACTCTGGAAACACCATATATTTT	CASSPLDSYSGNTIYF
few	TRBV5-1	TRBJ2-7	-	TGCGCCAGCAGCTCATCCGGGACTCCCTTCGAGCAGTACTTC	CASSSSGTPFEQYF
-	TRBV18	TRBJ1-2	-	TGTGCCAGCTCACCAAGGGACTCTTATGGCTACACCTTC	CASSPRDSYGYTF
-	TRBV7-3	TRBJ2-2	TRBD1	TGTGCCAGCAGCTCAGGACAGGGAGTGGGCACCGGGGAGCTGTTTTTT	CASSSGQGVGTGELFF
-	TRBV7-9	TRBJ1-2	-	TGTGCCAGCAGCTCTGCAGGGGACTATGGCTACACCTTC	CASSSAGDYGYTF
-	TRBV2	TRBJ2-7	-	TGTGCCACGTGGGACGGACCCTACGAGCAGTACTTC	CATWDGPYEQYF
-	TRBV6-5	TRBJ2-3	-	TGTGCCAGCAGTCCTATGGGGGGTAGCACAGATACGCAGTATTTT	CASSPMGGSTDTQYF
few	TRBV28	TRBJ1-1	TRBD1	TGTGCCAGGGGGACAGCGAAGAACACTGAAGCTTTCTTT	CARGTAKNTEAFF
-	TRBV6-1	TRBJ2-2	-	TGTGCCAGCAGTCCCGGTCTCAACACCGGGGAGCTGTTTTTT	CASSPGLNTGELFF
once	TRBV7-2	TRBJ2-2	-	TGTGCCAGCTGTACTTTAAACACCGGGGAGCTGTTTTTT	CASCTLNTGELFF
once	TRBV9	TRBJ2-3	TRBD2	TGTGCCAGCAGCGTACTAGCGGGAAGCGATACGCAGTATTTT	CASSVLAGSDTQYF
once	TRBV6-5	TRBJ1-5	TRBD1	TGTGCCAGCAGCATGGACAGGGTTAGCAATCAGCCCCAGCATTTT	CASSMDRVSNQPQHF
-	TRBV19	TRBJ2-7	-	TGTGCCAGTAGACCTGACAGAGGCTCCTACGAGCAGTACTTC	CASRPDRGSYEQYF
once	TRBV5-6	TRBJ2-5	-	TGTGCCAGCAGCTTGGAGCGTACACCCCGAGAGACCCAGTACTTC	CASSLERTPRETQYF
-	TRBV7-9	TRBJ2-7	-	TGTGCCAGCAGCCGAACTCTCTCCGGGACAACGCGAAACTACGAGCAGTACTTC	CASSRTLSGTTRNYEQYF
-	TRBV6-1	TRBJ2-7	TRBD1	TGTGCCAGCAGTGAATTTAATAGGGGAGGACAGGGCGAAACCTACGAGCAGTACTTC	CASSEFNRGGQGETYEQYF
-	TRBV5-6	TRBJ1-5	-	TGTGCCAGCAGCCGGACAGCAAATCAGCCCCAGCATTTT	CASSRTANQPQHF
-	TRBV6-5	TRBJ2-2	TRBD1	TGTGCCAGCAGTTACCCGGGGACAGCGAACACCGGGGAGCTGTTTTTT	CASSYPGTANTGELFF
-	TRBV9	TRBJ2-7	TRBD1	TGTGCCAGCAGCGTAGACGGACAGGGAGGCGAGCAGTACTTC	CASSVDGQGGEQYF
-	TRBV6-6	TRBJ1-1	-	TGTGCCAGCAGTGTCACAGCTATGAACACTGAAGCTTTCTTT	CASSVTAMNTEAFF
-	TRBV7-2	TRBJ2-3	-	TGTGCCAGCAGCAACACCGGGACTCTGGGAGATACGCAGTATTTT	CASSNTGTLGDTQYF
-	TRBV5-4	TRBJ1-2	TRBD1	TGTGCCAGCAGCTATAAACAGGGGGCGCTTAATGGCTACACCTTC	CASSYKQGALNGYTF
few	TRBV20-1	TRBJ1-5	-	TGCAGTGCTACATTTGGGCAGGCCCAGCATTTT	CSATFGQAQHF
-	TRBV6-5	TRBJ1-2	TRBD1	TGTGCCAGCAGTATCGACAGGGACTATGGCTACACCTTC	CASSIDRDYGYTF
-	TRBV19	TRBJ1-3	-	TGTGCCAGTGACCCCAGGGGACCTGGAAACACCATATATTTT	CASDPRGPGNTIYF
-	TRBV7-9	TRBJ1-4	-	TGTGCCAGCAGCTTAGTTCCTAGGGAAAATGAAAAACTGTTTTTT	CASSLVPRENEKLFF
-	TRBV11-2	TRBJ2-7	TRBD1	TGTGCCAGCAGGGTGGACGGACAGGGATTCTCCTACGAGCAGTACTTC	CASRVDGQGFSYEQYF
-	TRBV7-9	TRBJ2-1	TRBD2	TGTGCCAGCAGCTTGGGGGGGACTGGGACCTTCACTTACAATGAGCAGTTCTTC	CASSLGGTGTFTYNEQFF
-	TRBV4-1	TRBJ2-5	TRBD2	TGCGCCAGCAGCCAAAAACCCCCTGGGGGGGGGAATCGAGAGACCCAGTACTTC	CASSQKPPGGGNRETQYF
-	TRBV7-9	TRBJ2-7	TRBD1	TGTGCCAGCAGCTTGACAGGGGGAGACTCCTACGAGCAGTACTTC	CASSLTGGDSYEQYF
-	TRBV5-4	TRBJ1-6	-	TGTGCCAGCAGCTCGGGGGGGAGCTCCTATAATTCACCCCTCCACTTT	CASSSGGSSYNSPLHF
few	TRBV27	TRBJ2-7	-	TGTGCCAGCAGTTTAGGGGCCGAGCAGTACTTC	CASSLGAEQYF
-	TRBV6-1	TRBJ2-5	-	TGTGCCAGCAGCCTAATGGGCAGCCGCGGGGAGACCCAGTACTTC	CASSLMGSRGETQYF
-	TRBV4-3	TRBJ1-2	-	TGCGCCAGCAGCCAGGCTGTAGCGACTTATGGCTACACCTTC	CASSQAVATYGYTF
-	TRBV7-2	TRBJ1-3	TRBD1	TGTGCCAGTGGGGGACAGCTCTCAGGAAACACCATATATTTT	CASGGQLSGNTIYF
-	TRBV23-1	TRBJ1-4	-	TGCGCCAGCAGTCAAAGCTCCAGAGCAACTAATGAAAAACTGTTTTTT	CASSQSSRATNEKLFF
-	TRBV19	TRBJ1-5	-	TGTGCCAGTAGTATTGATGCGTCGGCGCGTCAGCCCCAGCATTTT	CASSIDASARQPQHF
-	TRBV20-1	TRBJ2-1	TRBD2	TGCGGAGCGGGAGAGGGGAATGAGCAGTTCTTC	CGAGEGNEQFF
-	TRBV6-5	TRBJ2-3	TRBD1	TGTGCCAGCAGTTACGGGGACAGGGTACCAGATACGCAGTATTTT	CASSYGDRVPDTQYF
once	TRBV6-6	TRBJ2-7	TRBD1	TGTGCCAGCAGTTATAACAGGGGGGACTACGAGCAGTACTTC	CASSYNRGDYEQYF
-	TRBV18	TRBJ1-1	-	TGTGCCAGCTCACCCCGACAAAACACTGAAGCTTTCTTT	CASSPRQNTEAFF
-	TRBV9	TRBJ2-7	-	TGTGCCAGCAGCGTAGAAGCGATCGCCTACGAGCAGTACTTC	CASSVEAIAYEQYF
-	TRBV7-9	TRBJ2-7	-	TGTGCCAGCAGCCCCCATTACGAGCAGTACTTC	CASSPHYEQYF
-	TRBV30	TRBJ1-1	-	TGTGCCTGGAGTGGGTGGGGGGTCGATGAAGCTTTCTTT	CAWSGWGVDEAFF
-	TRBV25-1	TRBJ1-6	TRBD1	TGTGCCAGCAGTGAAGCCGGACAGGGCTGGGCCTATAATTCACCCCTCCACTTT	CASSEAGQGWAYNSPLHF
-	TRBV4-2	TRBJ1-1	TRBD1	TGTGCCACTCAACTCACAGGGGCGAACACTGAAGCTTTCTTT	CATQLTGANTEAFF
few	TRBV30	TRBJ2-1	TRBD2	TGTGCCTGGACTAGCGGGACCTACAATGAGCAGTTCTTC	CAWTSGTYNEQFF
-	TRBV7-2	TRBJ2-3	-	TGTGCCAGCAGCTTCAGCGGTAGCACAGATACGCAGTATTTT	CASSFSGSTDTQYF
once	TRBV29-1	TRBJ2-1	-	TGCAGCGGAGTGGGCAGTTCCTACAATGAGCAGTTCTTC	CSGVGSSYNEQFF
-	TRBV30	TRBJ1-6	-	TGTGCCTGGAGTCTCGGGACCTCTTATAATTCACCCCTCCACTTT	CAWSLGTSYNSPLHF